One and the same sample provided the 13 T cell receptor beta chains below, sequenced in a study of shared clonotypes between healthy human individuals (TCRdb year 2020). The method behind the library was the immunoSEQ multiplex PCR assay. TCRdb took this table from immuneACCESS and kept in-frame rearrangements with V and J called. Such tables lack part of the clones; where checked against another copy, unresolved V genes explain under half of the gap, and the rest is unexplained. The sample table contains hundreds of thousands of clones; only one count was recorded for around 78% of them. The ten largest clones capture under 2% of the sample. Sequenced input: memory CD4+ T cells sorted from blood. The intended sense of this specimen's cell subset or site label: CD45RA-negative fraction. The receptors stem from a woman aged 25 to 45 in good health.

On this clone: Other DNA sequences in this sample translate to the same CDR3. This chain links TRBV29-1 with TRBJ1-2; the D is unclear. The CDR3 consists of 10 residues. The germline V gene encodes CDR1 SQVTM and CDR2 ANQGSEA. With 3 bases removed from V and 5 bases from J, the gap between germline ends came to 4 bases. The CDR3 is CSVDLYGYTF. The CDR3 DNA follows: TGCAGCGTTGACCTGTATGGCTACACCTTC.

The chain couples TRBV5-1 to TRBJ2-2; 11 nucleotides line up with TRBD2. J gave up 7 bases and V 2 bases, and 7 bases lay outside the gene matches. The CDR3 is made up of 16 amino acids. Germline V gives CDR1 SGHRS, CDR2 YFSETQ. The DNA for the CDR3 is TGCGCCAGCAGCTTTAGCGGGAGGGCCGAGTACGGGGAGCTGTTTTTT. This translates into CASSFSGRAEYGELFF.

This clone was found many times. The rearrangement links TRBV28 to TRBJ2-1; TRBD2 matches at 7 bases. CDR1 MDHEN and CDR2 SYDVKM come from the germline V gene. CDR3 length equals 16 residues. V shed 6 bases and J 1 base; nucleotides not matched to a gene: 9. CDR3 sequence: CASSLLAGSSYNEQFF. The CDR3 coding sequence is TGTGCCAGCAGCCTTTTAGCGGGTAGTTCCTACAATGAGCAGTTCTTC.

This clone has just a few counts. For the CDR3, the DNA is TGTGCCAGCAGCGTAGGTAGCGGGGGAGACGAGCAGTACTTC. This encodes CASSVGSGGDEQYF. The rearrangement links TRBV9 to TRBJ2-7; 9 bases are shared with TRBD2. J gave up 5 bases and V 0 bases, and 3 bases lay outside the gene matches. Germline loops: CDR1 SGDLS, CDR2 YYNGEE. The CDR3 length is 14 residues.

The chain carries TRBV6-5 and TRBJ1-3, with 7 bases that match TRBD1. The CDR3 spans 14 residues. The trim removed 4 bases at V and 6 bases at J, leaving 6 bases unmatched. Per germline, CDR1 MNHEY and CDR2 SVGAGI. DNA of the CDR3: TGTGCCAGCAGTTCGAGACAGGGAGTAAACACCATATATTTT. Its translation: CASSSRQGVNTIYF.

As to this clone: This sample also contains other DNA sequences that code for the same CDR3. This sequence joins TRBV5-1 and TRBJ2-2; tentatively, D is TRBD2 (5 bases). The germline gives CDR1 SGHRS, CDR2 YFSETQ. V was trimmed by 2 bases and J by 4 bases, leaving 12 bases between them. This CDR3 region has 15 residues. The CDR3: CASSLTSGSTGELFF. DNA for the CDR3: TGCGCCAGCAGCTTAACGAGCGGTAGCACCGGGGAGCTGTTTTTT.

CDR3 sequence reads: CASREETGADTQYF. The CDR3 coding sequence is TGTGCCAGCAGGGAAGAAACAGGAGCAGATACGCAGTATTTT. V is TRBV7-8 and J is TRBJ2-3; D possibly corresponds to TRBD1 (5 bases). The CDR3 spans 14 residues. Germline CDR1 reads SGHVS; CDR2 reads FQNEAQ. V was pared by 6 bases and J by 4 bases, with 14 bases between. Filled out from reference TRBV7-8 and TRBJ2-3, the complete variable domain reads GAGVSQSPRYKVAKRGQDVALRCDPISGHVSLFWYQQALGQGPEFLTYFQNEAQLDKSGLPSDRFFAERPEGSVSTLKIQRTQQEDSAVYLCASREETGADTQYFGPGTRLTVL.

With respect to this clone: Since a much larger clone is just one base distant, this may be a read error. The chain uses TRBV27 and TRBJ1-5, with a possible D match to TRBD1 (6 bases). The CDR3 covers 12 residues. The V gene's germline CDR1 is MNHEY and CDR2 SMNVEV (reference sequence). V was pared by 6 bases and J by 5 bases, with 8 bases between. CDR3 loop: CASRAGDQPQHF. CDR3 nucleotide sequence: TGTGCCAGCAGGGCAGGGGATCAGCCCCAGCATTTT.

The gene calls are TRBV11-3 and TRBJ2-3; D is possibly TRBD2 (6 bases). Trimming took off 1 base at V and 4 bases at J, with 12 bases between the two ends. Germline CDR1 is SGHNT and CDR2 is YENEEA. The CDR3 covers 15 residues. The DNA of the CDR3 is TGTGCCAGCAGCTTAGGGGCGGGATACTCAGATACGCAGTATTTT. Protein: CASSLGAGYSDTQYF.

This clone was detected only once. V usage is TRBV29-1 and J usage is TRBJ2-1, with 8 nucleotides matching TRBD2. CDR1 and CDR2 (germline): SQVTM, ANQGSEA. The CDR3 spans 13 residues. V shed 4 bases, J shed 8 bases, and the junction held 7 bases outside the gene matches. Written as DNA, the CDR3 is TGCAGCGTTGTAGCGGGAAAGAAAGATGAGCAGTTCTTC. Translation: CSVVAGKKDEQFF.

This clone was observed many times. This chain uses TRBV5-8 with TRBJ1-1, with 7 nucleotides matching TRBD1. Trimming took 5 bases from V and 0 from J; bases not matched to a gene: 13. This CDR3 contains 17 residues. Germline V CDR1 and CDR2: SGHTS, YDEGEE. The CDR3 protein is CASSRPTGTDLNTEAFF. The DNA of the CDR3 is TGTGCCAGCAGTAGGCCGACAGGGACCGATTTGAACACTGAAGCTTTCTTT.

This chain links TRBV5-4 with TRBJ2-5; D unclear. In germline, CDR1 is SGHNT, CDR2 YYREEE (reference sequence). The CDR3 runs to 13 residues. V lost 7 bases to trimming and J lost 3 bases, with 13 bases between them. CDR3: CASGSQREETQYF. The CDR3 bases are TGTGCCAGCGGATCCCAGCGCGAAGAGACCCAGTACTTC.

The genes are TRBV19 and TRBJ2-7; TRBD1 matches at 9 bases. Germline-derived CDR1 and CDR2 are LNHDA and SQIVND (reference sequence). The CDR3 is 14 amino acids. V shed 7 bases and J 2 bases; nucleotides not matched to a gene: 6. CDR3 sequence: CASTKTGGTYEQYF. CDR3 DNA sequence: TGTGCCAGTACTAAAACAGGGGGCACCTACGAGCAGTACTTC.